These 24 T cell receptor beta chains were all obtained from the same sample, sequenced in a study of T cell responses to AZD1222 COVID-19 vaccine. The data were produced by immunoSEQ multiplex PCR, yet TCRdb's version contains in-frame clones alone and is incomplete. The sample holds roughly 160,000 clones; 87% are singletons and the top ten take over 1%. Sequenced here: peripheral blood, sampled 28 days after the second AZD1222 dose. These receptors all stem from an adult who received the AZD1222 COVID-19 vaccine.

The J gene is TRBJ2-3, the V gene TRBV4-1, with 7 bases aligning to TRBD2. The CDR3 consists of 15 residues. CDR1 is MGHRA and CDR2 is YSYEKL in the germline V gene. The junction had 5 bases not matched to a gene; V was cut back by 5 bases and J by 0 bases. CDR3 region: CASSGSGESTDTQYF. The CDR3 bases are TGCGCCAGCAGCGGAAGCGGGGAGAGCACAGATACGCAGTATTTT.

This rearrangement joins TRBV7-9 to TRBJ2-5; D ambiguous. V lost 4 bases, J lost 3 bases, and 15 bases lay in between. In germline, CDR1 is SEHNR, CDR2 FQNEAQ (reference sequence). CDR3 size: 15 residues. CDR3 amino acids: CASSSNRAPEETQYF. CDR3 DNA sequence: TGTGCCAGCAGCTCCAACCGGGCCCCAGAAGAGACCCAGTACTTC.

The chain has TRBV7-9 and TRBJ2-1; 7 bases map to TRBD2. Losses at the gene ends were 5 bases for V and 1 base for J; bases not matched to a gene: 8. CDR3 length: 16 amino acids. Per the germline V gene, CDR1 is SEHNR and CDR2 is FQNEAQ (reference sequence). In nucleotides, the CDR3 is TGTGCCAGCAGCCCCAGGGCAGCGGGGTCCTACAATGAGCAGTTCTTC. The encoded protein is CASSPRAAGSYNEQFF.

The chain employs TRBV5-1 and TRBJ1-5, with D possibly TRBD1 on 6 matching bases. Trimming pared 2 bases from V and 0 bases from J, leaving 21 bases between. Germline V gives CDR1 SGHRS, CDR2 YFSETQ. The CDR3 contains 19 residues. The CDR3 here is CASSLPGVGLDHSNQPQHF. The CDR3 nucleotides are TGCGCCAGCAGCTTACCAGGGGTAGGGCTAGATCATAGCAATCAGCCCCAGCATTTT.

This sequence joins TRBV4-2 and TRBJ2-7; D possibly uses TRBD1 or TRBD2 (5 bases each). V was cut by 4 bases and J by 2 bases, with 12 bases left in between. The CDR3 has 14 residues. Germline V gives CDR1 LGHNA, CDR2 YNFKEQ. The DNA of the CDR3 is TGTGCCAGCAGCCCAGGGACGGGAACCTACGAGCAGTACTTC. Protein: CASSPGTGTYEQYF.

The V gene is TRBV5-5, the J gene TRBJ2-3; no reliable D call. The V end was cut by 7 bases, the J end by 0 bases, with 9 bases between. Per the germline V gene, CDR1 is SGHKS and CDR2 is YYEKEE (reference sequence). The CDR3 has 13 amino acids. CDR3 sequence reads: CASCLGSTDTQYF. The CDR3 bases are TGTGCCAGCTGTCTGGGTAGCACAGATACGCAGTATTTT.

CDR3 sequence reads: CASSLVGNEQYF. Written as DNA, the CDR3 is TGTGCCAGCAGCTTGGTCGGGAACGAGCAGTACTTC. The chain employs TRBV5-8 and TRBJ2-7, with D perhaps TRBD2 (5 bases). Germline V gene sequence: CDR1 SGHTS, CDR2 YDEGEE. The ends were cut back, 0 bases at V and 5 bases at J, with 6 bases in the middle. This CDR3 region has 12 residues.

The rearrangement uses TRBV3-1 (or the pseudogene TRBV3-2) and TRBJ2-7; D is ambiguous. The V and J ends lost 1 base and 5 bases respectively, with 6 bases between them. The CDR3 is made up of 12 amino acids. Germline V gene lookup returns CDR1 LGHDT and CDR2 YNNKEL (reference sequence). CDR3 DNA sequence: TGTGCCAGCAGCCAAGGGGTCAACGAGCAGTACTTC. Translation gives CASSQGVNEQYF.

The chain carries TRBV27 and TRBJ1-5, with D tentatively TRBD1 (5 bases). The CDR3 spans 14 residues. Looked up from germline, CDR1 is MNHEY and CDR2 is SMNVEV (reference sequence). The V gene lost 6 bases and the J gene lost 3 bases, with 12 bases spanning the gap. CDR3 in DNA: TGTGCCAGCAGCCCCTTGGGGCCCAATCAGCCCCAGCATTTT. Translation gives CASSPLGPNQPQHF.

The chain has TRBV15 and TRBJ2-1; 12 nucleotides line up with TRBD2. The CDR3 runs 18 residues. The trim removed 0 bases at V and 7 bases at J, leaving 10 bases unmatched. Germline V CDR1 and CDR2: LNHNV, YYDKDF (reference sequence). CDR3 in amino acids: CATSREVPLAGGRNEQFF. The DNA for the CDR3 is TGTGCCACCAGCAGAGAAGTCCCGCTAGCGGGGGGGAGGAATGAGCAGTTCTTC.

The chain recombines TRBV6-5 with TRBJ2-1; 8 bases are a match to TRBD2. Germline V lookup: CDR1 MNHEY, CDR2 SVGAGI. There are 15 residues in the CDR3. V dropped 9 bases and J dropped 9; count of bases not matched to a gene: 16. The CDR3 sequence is CASVDGGAQSGEQFF. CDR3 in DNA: TGTGCCAGTGTTGACGGGGGGGCACAGTCTGGTGAGCAGTTCTTC.

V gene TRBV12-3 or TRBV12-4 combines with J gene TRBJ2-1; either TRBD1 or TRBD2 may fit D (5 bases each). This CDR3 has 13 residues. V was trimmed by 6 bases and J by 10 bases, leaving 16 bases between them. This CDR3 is CASRPPGRQEQFF. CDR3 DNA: TGTGCCAGCAGACCTCCGGGACGTCAGGAGCAGTTCTTC.

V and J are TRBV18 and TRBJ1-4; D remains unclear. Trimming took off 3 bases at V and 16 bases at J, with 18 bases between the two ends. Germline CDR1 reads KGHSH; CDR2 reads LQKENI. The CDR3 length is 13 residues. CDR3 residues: CASSPTLGSRQFF. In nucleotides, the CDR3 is TGTGCCAGCTCACCCACGTTGGGCTCCCGACAGTTTTTT. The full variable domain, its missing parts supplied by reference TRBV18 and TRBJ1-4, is NAGVMQNPRHLVRRRGQEARLRCSPMKGHSHVYWYRQLPEEGLKFMVYLQKENIIDESGMPKERFSAEFPKEGPSILRIQQVVRGDSAAYFCASSPTLGSRQFFGSGTQLSVL.

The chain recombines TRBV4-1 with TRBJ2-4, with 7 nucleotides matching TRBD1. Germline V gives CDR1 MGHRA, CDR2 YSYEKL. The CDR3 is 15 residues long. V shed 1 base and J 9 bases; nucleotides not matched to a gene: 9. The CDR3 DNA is TGCGCCAGCAGCCAAGGTGGACAGGAGCTGGGCATTCAGTACTTC. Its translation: CASSQGGQELGIQYF.

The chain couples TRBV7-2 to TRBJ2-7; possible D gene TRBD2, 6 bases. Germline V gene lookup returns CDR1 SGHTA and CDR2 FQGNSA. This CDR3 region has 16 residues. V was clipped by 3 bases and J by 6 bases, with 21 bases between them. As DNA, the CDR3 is TGTGCCAGCAGCTTCGACGGAGGGACTGGGTCCGCCGAGCAGTACTTC. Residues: CASSFDGGTGSAEQYF.

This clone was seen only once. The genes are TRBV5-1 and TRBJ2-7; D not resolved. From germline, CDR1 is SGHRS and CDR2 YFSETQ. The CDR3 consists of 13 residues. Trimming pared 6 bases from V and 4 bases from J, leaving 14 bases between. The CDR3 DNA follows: TGCGCCAGCACAATCGGACCTGAATACGAGCAGTACTTC. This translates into CASTIGPEYEQYF. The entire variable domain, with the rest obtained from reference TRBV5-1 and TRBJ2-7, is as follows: KAGVTQTPRYLIKTRGQQVTLSCSPISGHRSVSWYQQTPGQGLQFLFEYFSETQRNKGNFPGRFSGRQFSNSRSEMNVSTLELGDSALYLCASTIGPEYEQYFGPGTRLTVT.

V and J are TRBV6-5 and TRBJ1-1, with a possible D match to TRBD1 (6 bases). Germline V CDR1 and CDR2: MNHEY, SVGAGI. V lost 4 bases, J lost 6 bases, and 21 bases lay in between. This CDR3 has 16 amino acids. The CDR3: CASSSGQSTYGAEAFF. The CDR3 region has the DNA TGTGCCAGCAGTTCAGGACAGTCCACATACGGAGCTGAAGCTTTCTTT.

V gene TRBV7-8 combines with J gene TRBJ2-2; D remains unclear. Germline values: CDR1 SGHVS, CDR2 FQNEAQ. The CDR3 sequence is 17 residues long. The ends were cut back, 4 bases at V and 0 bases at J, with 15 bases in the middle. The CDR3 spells CASSYRRITANTGELFF. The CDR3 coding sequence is TGTGCCAGCAGCTATAGGCGGATAACCGCGAACACCGGGGAGCTGTTTTTT.

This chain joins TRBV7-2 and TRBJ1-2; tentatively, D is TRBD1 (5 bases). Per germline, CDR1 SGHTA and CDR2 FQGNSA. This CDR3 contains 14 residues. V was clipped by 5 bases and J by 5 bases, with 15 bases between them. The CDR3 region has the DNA TGTGCCAGCAGCACCGGGACCGTGATTTATGGCTACACCTTC. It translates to CASSTGTVIYGYTF.

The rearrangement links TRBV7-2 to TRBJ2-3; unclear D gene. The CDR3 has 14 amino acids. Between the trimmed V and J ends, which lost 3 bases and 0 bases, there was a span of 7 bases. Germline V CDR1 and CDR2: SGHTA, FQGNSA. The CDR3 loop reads CASSFLTSTDTQYF. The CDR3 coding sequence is TGTGCCAGCAGCTTCCTCACTAGCACAGATACGCAGTATTTT.

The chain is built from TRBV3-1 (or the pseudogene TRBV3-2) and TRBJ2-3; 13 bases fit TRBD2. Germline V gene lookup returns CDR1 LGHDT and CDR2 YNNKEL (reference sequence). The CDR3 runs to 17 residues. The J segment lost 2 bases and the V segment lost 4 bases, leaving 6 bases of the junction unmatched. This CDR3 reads CASSRGTSGATTDTQYF. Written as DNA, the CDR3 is TGTGCCAGCAGCCGTGGGACTAGCGGGGCAACCACAGATACGCAGTATTTT.

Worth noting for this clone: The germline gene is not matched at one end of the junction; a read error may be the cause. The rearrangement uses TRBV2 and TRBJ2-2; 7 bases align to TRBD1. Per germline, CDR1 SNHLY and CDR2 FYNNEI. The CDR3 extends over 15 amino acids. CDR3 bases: TGTGCCAGCAGACGCACGGGACAGAACATCGGGGAGCTGTTTTTT. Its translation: CASRRTGQNIGELFF.

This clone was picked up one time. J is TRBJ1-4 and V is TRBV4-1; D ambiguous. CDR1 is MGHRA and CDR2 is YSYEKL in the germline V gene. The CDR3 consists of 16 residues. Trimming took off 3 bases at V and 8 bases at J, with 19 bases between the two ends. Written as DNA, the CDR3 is TGCGCCAGCAGCCATAACCCTCGGGCAGGCAGCGAAAAACTGTTTTTT. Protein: CASSHNPRAGSEKLFF.

CDR3 sequence reads: CASSPTWGTYNEQFF. The CDR3 DNA reads as TGTGCCAGCAGCCCGACTTGGGGTACCTACAATGAGCAGTTCTTC. This rearrangement joins TRBV6-5 to TRBJ2-1, with unresolved D. The V gene's germline CDR1 is MNHEY and CDR2 SVGAGI. The CDR3 runs 15 residues. The V end lost 6 bases, the J end lost 2 bases, and 14 bases lay between the germline ends.